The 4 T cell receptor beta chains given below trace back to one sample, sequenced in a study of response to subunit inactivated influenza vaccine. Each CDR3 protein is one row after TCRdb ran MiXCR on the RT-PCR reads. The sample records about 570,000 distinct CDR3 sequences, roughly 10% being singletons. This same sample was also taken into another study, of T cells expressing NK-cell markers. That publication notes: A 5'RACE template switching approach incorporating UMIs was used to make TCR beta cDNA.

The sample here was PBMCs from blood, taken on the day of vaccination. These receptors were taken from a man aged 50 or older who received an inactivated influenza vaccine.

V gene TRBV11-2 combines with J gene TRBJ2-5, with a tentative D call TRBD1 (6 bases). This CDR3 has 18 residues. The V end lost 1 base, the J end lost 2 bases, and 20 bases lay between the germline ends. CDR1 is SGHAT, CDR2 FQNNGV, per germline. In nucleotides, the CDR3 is TGTGCCAGCAGCTTAGGTCTGACTCGTCCCGGACAGCAAGAGACCCAGTACTTC. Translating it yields CASSLGLTRPGQQETQYF.

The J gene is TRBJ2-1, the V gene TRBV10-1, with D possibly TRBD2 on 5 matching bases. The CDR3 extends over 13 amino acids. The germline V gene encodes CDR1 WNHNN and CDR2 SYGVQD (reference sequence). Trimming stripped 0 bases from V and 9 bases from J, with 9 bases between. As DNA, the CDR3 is TGCGCCAGCAGTGAGTCGCCTAGCAGTGAGCAGTTCTTC. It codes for CASSESPSSEQFF.

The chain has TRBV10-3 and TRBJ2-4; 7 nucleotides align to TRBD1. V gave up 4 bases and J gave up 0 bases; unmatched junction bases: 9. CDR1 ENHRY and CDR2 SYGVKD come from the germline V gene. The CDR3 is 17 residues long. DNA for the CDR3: TGTGCCATCAGTGTAGGGGGCGCAGGTCAAGCCAAAAACATTCAGTACTTC. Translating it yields CAISVGGAGQAKNIQYF.

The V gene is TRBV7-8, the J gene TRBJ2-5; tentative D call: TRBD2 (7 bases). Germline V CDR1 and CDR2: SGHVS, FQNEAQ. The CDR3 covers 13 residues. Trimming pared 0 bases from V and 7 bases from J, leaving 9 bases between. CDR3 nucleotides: TGTGCCAGCAGCTTAGCAGGGGGGGGGACCCAGTACTTC. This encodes CASSLAGGGTQYF.